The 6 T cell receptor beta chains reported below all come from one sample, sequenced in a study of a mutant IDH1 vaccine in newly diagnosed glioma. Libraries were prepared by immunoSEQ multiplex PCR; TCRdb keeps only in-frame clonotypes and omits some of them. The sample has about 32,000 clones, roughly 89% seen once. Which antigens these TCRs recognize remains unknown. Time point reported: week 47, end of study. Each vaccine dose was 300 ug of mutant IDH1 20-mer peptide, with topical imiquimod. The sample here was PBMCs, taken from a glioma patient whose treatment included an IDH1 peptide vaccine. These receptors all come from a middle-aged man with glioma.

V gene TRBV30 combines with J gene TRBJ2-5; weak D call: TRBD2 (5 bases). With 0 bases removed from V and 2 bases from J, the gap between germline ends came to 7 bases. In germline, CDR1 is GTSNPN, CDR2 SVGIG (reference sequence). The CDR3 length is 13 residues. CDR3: CAWSVPGQETQYF. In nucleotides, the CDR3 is TGTGCCTGGAGTGTACCGGGGCAAGAGACCCAGTACTTC. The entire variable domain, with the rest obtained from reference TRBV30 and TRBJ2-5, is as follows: SQTIHQWPATLVQPVGSPLSLECTVEGTSNPNLYWYRQAAGRGLQLLFYSVGIGQISSEVPQNLSASRPQDRQFILSSKKLLLSDSGFYLCAWSVPGQETQYFGPGTRLLVL.

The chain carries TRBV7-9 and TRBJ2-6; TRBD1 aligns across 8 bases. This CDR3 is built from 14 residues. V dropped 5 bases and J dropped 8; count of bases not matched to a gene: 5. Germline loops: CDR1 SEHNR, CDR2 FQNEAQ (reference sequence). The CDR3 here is CASSADRVSNVLTF. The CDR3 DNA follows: TGTGCCAGCAGCGCGGACAGGGTGTCCAACGTCCTGACTTTC. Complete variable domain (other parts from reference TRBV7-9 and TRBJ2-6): DTGVSQNPRHKITKRGQNVTFRCDPISEHNRLYWYRQTLGQGPEFLTYFQNEAQLEKSRLLSDRFSAERPKGSFSTLEIQRTEQGDSAMYLCASSADRVSNVLTFGAGSRLTVL.

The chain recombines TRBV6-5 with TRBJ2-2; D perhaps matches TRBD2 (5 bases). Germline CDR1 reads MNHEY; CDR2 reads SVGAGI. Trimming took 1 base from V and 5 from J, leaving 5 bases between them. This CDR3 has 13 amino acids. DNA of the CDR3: TGTGCCAGCAGTTACTTAGCGACCGGGGAGCTGTTTTTT. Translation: CASSYLATGELFF.

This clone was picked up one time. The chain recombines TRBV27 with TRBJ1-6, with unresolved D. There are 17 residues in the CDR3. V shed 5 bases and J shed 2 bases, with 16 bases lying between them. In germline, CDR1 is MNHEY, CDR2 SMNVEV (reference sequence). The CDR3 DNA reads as TGTGCCAGCAGTCTCGGAGGAGTCGGGACCTATAATTCACCCCTCCACTTT. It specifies CASSLGGVGTYNSPLHF.

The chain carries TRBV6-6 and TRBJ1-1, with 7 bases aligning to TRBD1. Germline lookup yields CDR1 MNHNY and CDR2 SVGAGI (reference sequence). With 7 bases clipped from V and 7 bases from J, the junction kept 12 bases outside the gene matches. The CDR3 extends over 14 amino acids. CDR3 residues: CASIRHDREDEAFF. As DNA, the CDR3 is TGTGCCAGCATTCGGCACGACAGGGAAGATGAAGCTTTCTTT.

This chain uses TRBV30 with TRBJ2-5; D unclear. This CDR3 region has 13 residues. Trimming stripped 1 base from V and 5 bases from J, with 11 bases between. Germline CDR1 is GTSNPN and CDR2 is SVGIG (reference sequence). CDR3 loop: CAWSENMRETQYF. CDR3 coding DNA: TGTGCCTGGAGTGAGAACATGCGGGAGACCCAGTACTTC.